This TCR beta chain is from a study of early T cells in non-severe SARS-CoV-2 infection. At the level of the study: Sequenced bulk RNA came from whole blood that was unsorted, and chains were unpaired. Study conclusions and caveats: VDJdb matching favored anti-spike CD8 responses, missing private and CD4 specificities.

Individual cDNA molecules were tagged with unique molecular identifiers, the study reported. MiXCR, run by TCRdb on the 5' RACE reads, gives a single entry per CDR3 protein. Of some 64,000 distinct CDR3 sequences listed, 10% to 11% are singletons. This clonotype was observed at least ten times. Its antigen is not identified. The length of the CDR3 is 14 residues. V gave up 1 base and J gave up 12 bases; unmatched junction bases: 4. Looked up from germline, CDR1 is MNHEY and CDR2 is SVGAGI. This TCR came from an adult who was a healthcare worker with PCR-confirmed SARS-CoV-2 infection or an uninfected control (not recorded which). The sequenced sample was whole blood. This sequence joins TRBV6-5 and TRBJ2-1, with TRBD2 matching 12 bases. Here the CDR3 reads CASSYFASGGAQFF. CDR3 DNA sequence: TGTGCCAGCAGTTACTTCGCTAGCGGGGGGGCGCAGTTCTTC.